Shown below are 28 T cell receptor beta chains from a single sample sequenced in a study of T cell repertoires in cytomegalovirus infection. TCRdb reanalysed the reads using MiXCR and keeps one entry per CDR3 protein. The data contain hundreds of thousands of distinct CDR3 sequences, 31% of them singletons. Sequencing used PBMCs. All receptors come from a human donor in good health (CMV status not recorded). Some clones in this sample may be carry-over from other donors' samples.

J is TRBJ2-3 and V is TRBV7-2; no clear D gene. CDR1 and CDR2 from the germline V gene are SGHTA and FQGNSA. Trimming took 2 bases from V and 5 from J, leaving 17 bases between them. The CDR3 is 16 amino acids. CDR3 DNA sequence: TGTGCCAGCAGCTTATCGCCCAGCGTCCGTAAAGATACGCAGTATTTT. It is translated as CASSLSPSVRKDTQYF.

This chain uses TRBV29-1 with TRBJ1-1; D is unclear. Germline CDR1 SQVTM, CDR2 ANQGSEA. This CDR3 spans 11 amino acids. With 7 bases removed from V and 3 bases from J, the gap between germline ends came to 9 bases. The CDR3 DNA follows: TGCAGCGCCGCAAGGGACACTGAAGCTTTCTTT. Translation gives CSAARDTEAFF. The full variable domain, with the rest looked up from reference TRBV29-1 and TRBJ1-1, is SAVISQKPSRDICQRGTSLTIQCQVDSQVTMMFWYRQQPGQSLTLIATANQGSEATYESGFVIDKFPISRPNLTFSTLTVSNMSPEDSSIYLCSAARDTEAFFGQGTRLTVV.

This clonotype showed up many times. V usage is TRBV6-1 and J usage is TRBJ1-1, with a possible D match to TRBD1 (5 bases). Germline CDR1 MNHNS, CDR2 SASEGT. V lost 2 bases and J 9 bases, leaving 13 bases between the germline ends. This CDR3 comprises 13 residues. For the CDR3, the DNA is TGTGCCAGCAGTGAAATGGGGGGAGAAAAAGCTTTCTTT. Amino acid sequence: CASSEMGGEKAFF.

This clonotype was counted many times. One end of the junction varies from germline; a read error may be responsible. V and J are TRBV7-7 and TRBJ2-5, with TRBD2 identical over 11 bases. CDR1 SSHAT and CDR2 FNYEAQ come from the germline V gene (reference sequence). The CDR3 is 16 residues long. The CDR3 here is CASSLGSGGAGETQYF. For the CDR3, the DNA is TGTGCTAGCAGCTTAGGTAGCGGGGGGGCCGGAGAGACCCAGTACTTC.

This clonotype was seen at least ten times. The chain carries TRBV12-3 or TRBV12-4 and TRBJ1-6; the D gene is possibly TRBD1 (6 bases). The CDR3 runs to 15 residues. V was pared by 5 bases and J by 7 bases, with 15 bases between. DNA for the CDR3: TGTGCCAGCAGTGCACAGGGTTTCGAAAATTCACCCCTCCACTTT. It translates to CASSAQGFENSPLHF.

This chain connects TRBV7-6 to TRBJ2-2; the match to TRBD1 covers 9 bases. The CDR3 runs to 17 residues. V trimming: 5 bases; J trimming: 4 bases; junction bases outside the gene matches: 11. Germline CDR1 reads SGHVS; CDR2 reads FNYEAQ. CDR3 amino acids: CASSRKTGTGSTGELFF. The DNA of the CDR3 is TGTGCCAGCAGCCGGAAAACCGGGACAGGGAGCACCGGGGAGCTGTTTTTT.

The sample holds many counts of this clonotype. The V gene is TRBV12-3 or TRBV12-4, the J gene TRBJ1-6; D is unclear. The CDR3 is made up of 14 amino acids. With 3 bases removed from V and 8 bases from J, the gap between germline ends came to 11 bases. CDR3 in DNA: TGTGCCAGCAGTTTCGGTAGCCGCGATTCACCCCTCCACTTT. As protein: CASSFGSRDSPLHF.

V and J are TRBV7-8 and TRBJ2-3; no clear D. Germline V gives CDR1 SGHVS, CDR2 FQNEAQ. CDR3 length equals 14 residues. V was shortened by 2 bases and J by 2 bases, with 8 bases between the two germline ends. CDR3 sequence reads: CASSLRWLTDTQYF. The CDR3, as DNA: TGTGCCAGCAGCTTAAGGTGGCTCACAGATACGCAGTATTTT.

The chain links TRBV6-1 to TRBJ2-3, with D perhaps matching TRBD1 (6 bases). The CDR3 spans 15 residues. V shed 0 bases and J shed 3 bases, with 10 bases lying between them. The germline V gene encodes CDR1 MNHNS and CDR2 SASEGT. CDR3 DNA: TGTGCCAGCAGTGAAGCCTGGGGGCCAACAGATACGCAGTATTTT. This encodes CASSEAWGPTDTQYF.

This clonotype was seen ten or more times. The J gene is TRBJ1-2, the V gene TRBV7-9, with D perhaps matching TRBD1 (5 bases). There are 12 residues in the CDR3. The V and J ends lost 3 bases and 6 bases respectively, with 8 bases between them. Germline loops: CDR1 SEHNR, CDR2 FQNEAQ (reference sequence). This chain's CDR3 is CASSFDRDGYTF. DNA for the CDR3: TGTGCCAGCAGCTTTGACAGAGATGGCTACACCTTC.

The J gene is TRBJ1-1, the V gene TRBV12-5; D is unresolved. The V gene's germline CDR1 is LGHNT and CDR2 FRNRAP. V was cut by 1 base and J by 2 bases, with 11 bases left in between. This CDR3 comprises 15 residues. Here the CDR3 reads CASGLGSSGNTEAFF. The DNA of the CDR3 is TGTGCTAGTGGTTTGGGGTCCTCAGGTAACACTGAAGCTTTCTTT.

The chain recombines TRBV14 with TRBJ1-6, with a weak D call TRBD1 (5 bases). CDR1 and CDR2 from the germline V gene are SGHDN and FVKESK. The CDR3 sequence is 18 residues long. Trimming left V 1 base short and J 5 bases short, with 18 bases between. For the CDR3, the DNA is TGTGCCAGCAGCCAAGTTCGAGCGGGGGTGGACGATAATTCACCCCTCCACTTT. Encoded protein: CASSQVRAGVDDNSPLHF.

The V call is TRBV7-6, the J call TRBJ2-3; 9 bases map to TRBD2. Unmatched junction bases numbered 6, after V lost 0 bases and J lost 2 bases. The germline V gene has CDR1 SGHVS and CDR2 FNYEAQ. This CDR3 contains 17 residues. CDR3 sequence: CASSLAGRGGATDTQYF. The CDR3 coding sequence is TGTGCCAGCAGCTTAGCCGGGCGCGGGGGGGCCACAGATACGCAGTATTTT.

This clonotype was observed at least ten times. V and J are TRBV7-2 and TRBJ2-5; D call uncertain. This CDR3 comprises 12 residues. Trimming took off 2 bases at V and 5 bases at J, with 6 bases between the two ends. Germline assignment: CDR1 SGHTA and CDR2 FQGNSA. The CDR3 protein is CASSLPFETQYF. Written as DNA, the CDR3 is TGTGCCAGCAGCTTACCCTTTGAGACCCAGTACTTC. The full variable domain, its missing parts supplied by reference TRBV7-2 and TRBJ2-5, is GAGVSQSPSNKVTEKGKDVELRCDPISGHTALYWYRQSLGQGLEFLIYFQGNSAPDKSGLPSDRFSAERTGGSVSTLTIQRTQQEDSAVYLCASSLPFETQYFGPGTRLLVL.

This clonotype was counted between two and nine times. The chain couples TRBV12-3 or TRBV12-4 to TRBJ2-1; D not resolved. With 4 bases removed from V and 7 bases from J, the gap between germline ends came to 14 bases. The CDR3 spans 14 residues. Written as DNA, the CDR3 is TGTGCCAGCAGTTCGAAGGACCAGCTAAATGAGCAGTTCTTC. Amino acids: CASSSKDQLNEQFF.

The V call is TRBV7-3, the J call TRBJ2-7; 10 nucleotides line up with TRBD1. The ends lost 8 bases at V and 2 bases at J; junction bases unmatched: 3. From germline, CDR1 is SGHTA and CDR2 FQGTGA. The length of the CDR3 is 13 residues. CDR3 bases: TGTGCCAGCGGACAGGGGGGGACCTACGAGCAGTACTTC. This codes for CASGQGGTYEQYF.

This clonotype was seen a few times. The chain employs TRBV6-2 or TRBV6-3 and TRBJ1-2, with D maybe TRBD1 (5 bases). The CDR3 contains 14 residues. V lost 6 bases to trimming and J lost 7 bases, with 18 bases between them. CDR1 and CDR2 (germline): MNHEY, SVGEGT. CDR3 protein: CASRVGAASAGYTF. The DNA of the CDR3 is TGTGCCAGCAGGGTAGGGGCGGCCTCCGCTGGCTACACCTTC.

This clonotype was found many times. This chain connects TRBV6-5 to TRBJ1-4, with 8 bases fitting TRBD1. Trimming at V came to 6 bases and at J to 5 bases, leaving 5 bases not matched to a gene. This CDR3 is 14 amino acids long. Germline values: CDR1 MNHEY, CDR2 SVGAGI. CDR3 bases: TGTGCCAGCAGCGACAGGGGCCAGAATGAAAAACTGTTTTTT. Amino acid sequence: CASSDRGQNEKLFF.

In this sample, this clonotype turned up a few times. The chain is built from TRBV19 and TRBJ2-7; no firm D call. There are 15 residues in the CDR3. Trimming removed 2 bases from V and 1 base from J, with 12 bases in between. Per germline, CDR1 LNHDA and CDR2 SQIVND (reference sequence). This CDR3 is CASSISVLDSYEQYF. For the CDR3, the DNA is TGTGCCAGTAGTATAAGCGTTCTCGATTCCTACGAGCAGTACTTC. Full variable domain (rest looked up from reference TRBV19 and TRBJ2-7): DGGITQSPKYLFRKEGQNVTLSCEQNLNHDAMYWYRQDPGQGLRLIYYSQIVNDFQKGDIAEGYSVSREKKESFPLTVTSAQKNPTAFYLCASSISVLDSYEQYFGPGTRLTVT.

In this sample, this clonotype turned up a few times. The chain links TRBV5-6 to TRBJ1-3, with 9 bases matching TRBD1. The CDR3 covers 16 residues. Germline V gene lookup returns CDR1 SGHDT and CDR2 YYEEEE. J gave up 3 bases and V 4 bases, and 8 bases lay outside the gene matches. The CDR3 region is CASSPKQGAGGNTIYF. DNA for the CDR3: TGTGCCAGCAGCCCCAAACAGGGGGCAGGTGGAAACACCATATATTTT.

Note on this clonotype: Because the CDR3 is missing its conserved closing phenylalanine or tryptophan, this is likely a read error. This chain uses TRBV19 with TRBJ2-1; D might be TRBD1 (6 bases). The CDR3 runs to 14 residues. Deletions cut 5 bases from V and 4 bases from J, with 12 bases between. Germline CDR1 LNHDA, CDR2 SQIVND (reference sequence). This CDR3 reads CASSWETGYNEQFC. CDR3 nucleotides: TGTGCCAGTAGTTGGGAGACAGGTTACAATGAGCAGTTCTGC.

This clonotype was detected a few times. The chain has TRBV11-3 and TRBJ2-7, with D uncertain. The germline gives CDR1 SGHNT, CDR2 YENEEA. V lost 6 bases to trimming and J lost 6 bases, with 9 bases between them. This CDR3 is 11 amino acids long. In DNA, the CDR3 is TGTGCCAGCAGTTACGGATCCGAGCAGTACTTC. It is translated as CASSYGSEQYF.

This clonotype came up a few times. V usage is TRBV5-8 and J usage is TRBJ2-1; 12 nucleotides line up with TRBD2. V shed 4 bases and J 7 bases; nucleotides not matched to a gene: 6. CDR1 is SGHTS, CDR2 YDEGEE, per germline. This CDR3 contains 15 residues. CDR3 DNA sequence: TGTGCCAGCAGCAAAGGACTAGCGGGGTATAATGAGCAGTTCTTC. It encodes CASSKGLAGYNEQFF.

The chain carries TRBV27 and TRBJ2-3; no reliable D call. The CDR3 is 14 amino acids. Germline values: CDR1 MNHEY, CDR2 SMNVEV (reference sequence). V lost 7 bases and J 5 bases, leaving 16 bases between the germline ends. The CDR3 DNA is TGTGCCAGCATTCGAGGCGGAGATAAAGATACGCAGTATTTT. It encodes CASIRGGDKDTQYF.

To note about this clonotype: Since no conserved phenylalanine or tryptophan closes the CDR3, a read error is the likely cause. J is TRBJ2-5 and V is TRBV6-6, with D perhaps being TRBD1 or TRBD2 (6 bases each). The CDR3 sequence is 14 residues long. Trimming pared 6 bases from V and 3 bases from J, leaving 14 bases between. In germline, CDR1 is MNHNY, CDR2 SVGAGI (reference sequence). CDR3 DNA sequence: TGTGCCAGCAGCTCAAGGGGGGCGGAAGAGACCCAGTACTTA. Amino acid sequence: CASSSRGAEETQYL.

This rearrangement joins TRBV6-1 to TRBJ1-6; D is unclear. Looked up from germline, CDR1 is MNHNS and CDR2 is SASEGT. The CDR3 is 15 residues long. Trimming took 2 bases from V and 3 from J, leaving 8 bases between them. CDR3 sequence: CASSEQDVYNSPLHF. The CDR3 DNA is TGTGCCAGCAGTGAACAGGACGTCTATAATTCACCCCTCCACTTT.

The chain carries TRBV4-1 and TRBJ1-4; D might be TRBD1 (6 bases). Deletions cut 0 bases from V and 8 bases from J, with 16 bases between. Germline CDR1 and CDR2: MGHRA and YSYEKL. The CDR3 is made up of 16 amino acids. The DNA for the CDR3 is TGCGCCAGCAGCCAAGATATAGGCAGGGGTGGGGAAAAACTGTTTTTT. Translation: CASSQDIGRGGEKLFF.

The chain uses TRBV6-5 and TRBJ1-5; D is possibly TRBD1 (5 bases). Looked up from germline, CDR1 is MNHEY and CDR2 is SVGAGI. The CDR3 is 13 residues long. Trimming took 6 bases from V and 4 from J, leaving 10 bases between them. As DNA, the CDR3 is TGTGCCAGCAGCCGACAGATAAATCAGCCCCAGCATTTT. The encoded protein is CASSRQINQPQHF.